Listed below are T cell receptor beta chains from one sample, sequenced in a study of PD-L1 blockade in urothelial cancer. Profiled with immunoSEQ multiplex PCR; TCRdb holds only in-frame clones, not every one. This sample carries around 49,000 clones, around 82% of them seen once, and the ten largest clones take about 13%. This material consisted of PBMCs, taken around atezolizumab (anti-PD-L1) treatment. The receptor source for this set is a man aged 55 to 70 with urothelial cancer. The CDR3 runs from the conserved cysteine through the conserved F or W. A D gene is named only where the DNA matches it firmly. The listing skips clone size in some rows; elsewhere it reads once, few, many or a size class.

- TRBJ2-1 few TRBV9 CASSPGEWVNEQFF TGTGCCAGCAGCCCCGGGGAGTGGGTCAATGAGCAGTTCTTC
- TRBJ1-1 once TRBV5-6 CASIKRILNTEAFF TGTGCCAGCATCAAGAGGATTTTGAACACTGAAGCTTTCTTT
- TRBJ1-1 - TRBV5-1 CATRAGTLNTEAFF TGCGCCACCCGGGCCGGGACATTGAACACTGAAGCTTTCTTT
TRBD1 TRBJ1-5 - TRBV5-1 CASIETGASNQPQHF TGCGCCAGCATCGAGACAGGGGCTAGCAATCAGCCCCAGCATTTT
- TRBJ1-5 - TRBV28 CASSSGLWLGNQPQHF TGTGCCAGCAGTTCAGGGTTGTGGCTCGGCAATCAGCCCCAGCATTTT
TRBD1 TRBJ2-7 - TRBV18 CASSPGDRGSPFTYEQYF TGTGCCAGCTCGCCAGGAGACAGGGGATCCCCTTTTACCTACGAGCAGTACTTC
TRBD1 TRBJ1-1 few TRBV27 CASSRRGRPDTEAFF TGTGCCAGCAGTAGGAGGGGGCGGCCGGACACTGAAGCTTTCTTT
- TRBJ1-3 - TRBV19 CATGPGNTIYF TGTGCCACGGGTCCTGGAAACACCATATATTTT
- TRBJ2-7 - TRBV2 CASSELEGYEQYF TGTGCCAGCAGTGAACTGGAGGGATACGAGCAGTACTTC
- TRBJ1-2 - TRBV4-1 CASSSRGF TGCGCCAGCAGCTCAAGGGGGTTT
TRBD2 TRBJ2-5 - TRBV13 CASSPRGLAGDFPAARQETQYF TGTGCCAGCAGCCCCCGGGGCCTAGCGGGAGACTTTCCCGCGGCCCGCCAAGAGACCCAGTACTTC
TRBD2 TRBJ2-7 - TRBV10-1 CASSEGLAGPYEQYF TGCGCCAGCAGTGAGGGACTAGCGGGCCCCTACGAGCAGTACTTC
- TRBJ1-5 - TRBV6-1 CASSLSQGSNQPQHF TGTGCCAGCAGTTTAAGTCAGGGAAGCAATCAGCCCCAGCATTTT
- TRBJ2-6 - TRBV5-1 CASSLEGAGANVLTF TGCGCCAGCAGCTTGGAGGGGGCTGGGGCCAACGTCCTGACTTTC
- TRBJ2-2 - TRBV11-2 CASSLGAGWDTGELFF TGTGCCAGCAGCTTAGGAGCAGGGTGGGACACCGGGGAGCTGTTTTTT